This T cell receptor beta chain was obtained from a study of PD-1 blockade in mismatch repair-deficient tumors. About the study: Enrolled about 2012-2016, patients had progressing, pretreated mismatch repair-deficient cancers of about a dozen types.

The TCR-sequenced patients were a few responders to pembrolizumab. Worth noting for this clone: The antigen remains unidentified.

Clones were sequenced by immunoSEQ multiplex PCR, and TCRdb holds only the in-frame ones, with some missing. The sample yields some 130,000 clones, roughly 90% seen once. The CDR3 sequence is 16 residues long. Per germline, CDR1 MNHEY and CDR2 SMNVEV (reference sequence). V was clipped by 7 bases and J by 3 bases, with 19 bases between them. Overall study findings and caveats: Tumor-resident clones, often absent from pretreatment blood, expanded after pembrolizumab and then contracted.

The receptor was isolated from an adult with mismatch repair-deficient cancer. The chain combines TRBV27 with TRBJ2-1; possibly TRBD1 for D (5 bases). The sample in question was peripheral blood, obtained 72 weeks after starting pembrolizumab. The CDR3 protein is CASKHPVGARYNEQFF. CDR3 in DNA: TGTGCCAGCAAACACCCTGTAGGGGCGCGCTACAATGAGCAGTTCTTC.